A selection of T cell receptor beta chains follows, all from one sample in a study of blood T cell repertoires in COVID-19. Using immunoSEQ multiplex PCR, the repertoire was profiled, and TCRdb retains in-frame clones only, with some absent. This table has about 190,000 clones, approximately 80% appearing once. The source material was peripheral blood. These receptors were obtained from a woman aged 45 to 65 with acute or convalescent COVID-19. Both conserved end residues are part of each CDR3. D genes are given only for firm matches. Rows give clone size only sometimes, using once, few, many, or a class for an expanded clone.

v_call	j_call	clone_size	d_call	cdr3_aa	cdr3_nt
TRBV28	TRBJ2-7	.	TRBD2	CASSLAGGPSYEQYF	TGTGCCAGCAGTCTAGCGGGAGGGCCGTCCTACGAGCAGTACTTC
TRBV19	TRBJ2-2	.	.	CASSLRGRGTGELFF	TGTGCCAGTAGTTTGAGGGGCAGGGGAACCGGGGAGCTGTTTTTT
TRBV28	TRBJ1-1	.	TRBD1	CAGGDSPHTEAFF	TGTGCCGGCGGGGACAGCCCTCACACTGAAGCTTTCTTT
TRBV5-1	TRBJ2-3	.	TRBD2	CASARTSGPTGDTQYF	TGCGCCAGCGCCAGGACTAGCGGTCCCACAGGGGATACGCAGTATTTT
TRBV28	TRBJ2-1	.	.	CASSHPSQGPGNEQFF	TGTGCCAGCAGTCACCCATCACAGGGCCCGGGAAATGAGCAGTTCTTC
TRBV5-5	TRBJ1-3	.	.	CASSSFLSSGNTIYF	TGTGCCAGCAGCTCTTTCTTGAGCTCTGGAAACACCATATATTTT
TRBV27	TRBJ1-2	.	.	CASSLRWSRGNYGYTF	TGTGCCAGCAGTTTACGATGGTCTAGGGGAAACTATGGCTACACCTTC
TRBV6-2/TRBV6-3	TRBJ1-4	.	TRBD1	CASSPTGGAGEKLFF	TGTGCCAGCAGCCCTACAGGGGGCGCGGGTGAAAAACTGTTTTTT
TRBV9	TRBJ1-5	.	.	CASSVLASDQPQHF	TGTGCCAGCAGCGTACTAGCCAGCGATCAGCCCCAGCATTTT
TRBV14	TRBJ1-6	.	TRBD1	CASSRTGTGLNSPLHF	TGTGCCAGCAGCCGAACCGGGACAGGGCTGAATTCACCCCTCCACTTT
TRBV3-1/TRBV3-2	TRBJ2-7	.	TRBD2	CASSQATSGRGGFEQYF	TGTGCCAGCAGCCAAGCTACTAGCGGGAGAGGTGGGTTCGAGCAGTACTTC
TRBV10-1	TRBJ2-1	few	TRBD1	CASMTGTGANEQFF	TGCGCCAGTATGACCGGGACAGGGGCGAATGAGCAGTTCTTC
TRBV27	TRBJ1-5	.	.	CASSFRGRQPQHF	TGTGCCAGCAGTTTCAGGGGTCGACAGCCCCAGCATTTT
TRBV28	TRBJ2-7	.	TRBD2	CASSPRLAGKGEQYF	TGTGCCAGCAGTCCCCGACTAGCGGGGAAGGGCGAGCAGTACTTC
TRBV14	TRBJ2-7	.	.	CASSQGAVSSYEQYF	TGTGCCAGCAGCCAAGGAGCGGTCAGCTCCTACGAGCAGTACTTC
TRBV9	TRBJ2-1	.	TRBD1	CASSYGTAVDEQFF	TGTGCCAGCAGCTATGGGACAGCGGTGGATGAGCAGTTCTTC
TRBV19	TRBJ1-1	once	.	CASSMREVGAEAFF	TGTGCCAGTAGTATGCGGGAGGTGGGGGCTGAAGCTTTCTTT
TRBV5-4	TRBJ1-2	.	TRBD1	CASSLEGYRGQGYGYTF	TGTGCCAGCAGCTTGGAAGGCTACAGGGGGCAAGGCTATGGCTACACCTTC
TRBV18	TRBJ2-3	.	.	CASTKTPMGHTDTQYF	TGTGCCAGCACTAAGACCCCAATGGGGCACACAGATACGCAGTATTTT
TRBV6-5	TRBJ2-3	.	.	CASRKEGIRTDTQYF	TGTGCCAGCAGAAAGGAGGGAATTCGCACAGATACGCAGTATTTT
TRBV6-5	TRBJ1-2	.	.	CASSTQGPLNYGYTF	TGTGCCAGCAGTACCCAGGGGCCCCTTAACTATGGCTACACCTTC
TRBV19	TRBJ1-3	few	TRBD1	CASSNPGQRRNTIYF	TGTGCCAGTAGTAACCCGGGACAGCGAAGAAACACCATATATTTT
TRBV7-2	TRBJ2-1	.	.	CASSLALATPYNEQFF	TGTGCCAGCAGCTTAGCGCTAGCGACACCATACAATGAGCAGTTCTTC
TRBV10-3	TRBJ1-2	.	.	CAIRADTRYYTF	TGTGCCATCAGGGCGGACACGAGATACTACACCTTC
TRBV6-5	TRBJ1-5	.	TRBD1	CASRRDRAPGEAQHF	TGTGCCAGCAGGAGGGACAGGGCGCCGGGAGAAGCCCAGCATTTT